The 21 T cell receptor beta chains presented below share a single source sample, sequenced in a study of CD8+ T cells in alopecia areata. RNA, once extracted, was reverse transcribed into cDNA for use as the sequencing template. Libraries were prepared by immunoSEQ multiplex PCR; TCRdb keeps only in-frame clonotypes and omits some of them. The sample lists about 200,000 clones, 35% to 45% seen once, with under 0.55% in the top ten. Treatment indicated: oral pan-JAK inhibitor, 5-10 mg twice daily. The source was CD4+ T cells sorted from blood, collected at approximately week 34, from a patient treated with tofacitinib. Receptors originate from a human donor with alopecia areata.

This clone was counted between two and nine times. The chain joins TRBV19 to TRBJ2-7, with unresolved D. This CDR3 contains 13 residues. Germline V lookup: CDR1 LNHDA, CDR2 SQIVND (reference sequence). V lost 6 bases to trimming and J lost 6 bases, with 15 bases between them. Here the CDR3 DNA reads TGTGCCAGTAGATCGAAGGGCTGGGGCGAGCAGTACTTC. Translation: CASRSKGWGEQYF.

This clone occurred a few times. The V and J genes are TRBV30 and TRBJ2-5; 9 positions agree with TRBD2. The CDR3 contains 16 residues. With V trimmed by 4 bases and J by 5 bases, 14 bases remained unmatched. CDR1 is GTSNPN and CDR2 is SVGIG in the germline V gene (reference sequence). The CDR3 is CAWTLNPGLATETQYF. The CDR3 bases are TGTGCCTGGACCCTAAATCCGGGACTAGCAACGGAGACCCAGTACTTC.

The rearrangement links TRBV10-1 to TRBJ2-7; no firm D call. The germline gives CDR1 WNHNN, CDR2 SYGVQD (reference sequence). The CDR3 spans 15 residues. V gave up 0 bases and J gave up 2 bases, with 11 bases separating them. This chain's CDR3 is CASSESIGQAYEQYF. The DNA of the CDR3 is TGCGCCAGCAGTGAGTCAATTGGTCAGGCCTACGAGCAGTACTTC.

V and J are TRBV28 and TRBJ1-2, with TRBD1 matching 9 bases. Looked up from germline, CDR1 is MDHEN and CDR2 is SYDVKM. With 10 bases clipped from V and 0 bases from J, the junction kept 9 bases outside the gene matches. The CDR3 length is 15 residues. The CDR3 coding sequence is TGTGCCACCAACGGACAGGGGATCCCTAACTATGGCTACACCTTC. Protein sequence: CATNGQGIPNYGYTF.

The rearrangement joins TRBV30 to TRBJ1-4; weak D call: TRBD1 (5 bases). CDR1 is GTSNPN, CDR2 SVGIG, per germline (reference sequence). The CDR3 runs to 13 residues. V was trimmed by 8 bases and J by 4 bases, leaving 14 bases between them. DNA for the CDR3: TGTGCCCGGGGTGGGGCGGGTAATGAAAAACTGTTTTTT. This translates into CARGGAGNEKLFF.

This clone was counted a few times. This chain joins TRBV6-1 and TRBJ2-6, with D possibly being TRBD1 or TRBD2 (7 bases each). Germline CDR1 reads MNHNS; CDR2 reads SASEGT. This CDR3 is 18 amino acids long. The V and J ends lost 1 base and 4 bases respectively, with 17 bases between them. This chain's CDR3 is CASSEVGQRGSGANVLTF. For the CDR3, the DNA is TGTGCCAGCAGTGAAGTGGGACAGCGGGGTTCAGGGGCCAACGTCCTGACTTTC.

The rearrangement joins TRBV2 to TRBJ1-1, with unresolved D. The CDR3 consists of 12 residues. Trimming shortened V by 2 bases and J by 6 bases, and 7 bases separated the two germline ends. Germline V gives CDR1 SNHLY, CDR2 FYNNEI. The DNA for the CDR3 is TGTGCCAGCAGTGAAATTGCCCCTGAAGCTTTCTTT. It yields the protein CASSEIAPEAFF.

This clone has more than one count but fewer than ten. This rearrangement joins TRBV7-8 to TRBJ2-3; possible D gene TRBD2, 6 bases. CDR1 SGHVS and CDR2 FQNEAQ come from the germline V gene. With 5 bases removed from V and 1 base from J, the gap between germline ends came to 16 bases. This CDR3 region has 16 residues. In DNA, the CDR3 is TGTGCCAGCAGCCAAGGCGGCGGGGTCCGCACAGATACGCAGTATTTT. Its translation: CASSQGGGVRTDTQYF.

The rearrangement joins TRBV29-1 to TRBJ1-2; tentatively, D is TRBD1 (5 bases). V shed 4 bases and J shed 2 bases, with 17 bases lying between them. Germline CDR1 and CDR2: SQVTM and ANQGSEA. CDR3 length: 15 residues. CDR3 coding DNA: TGCAGCGTTGTCGGTAGGGTGAGGGACAACTATGGCTACACCTTC. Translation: CSVVGRVRDNYGYTF. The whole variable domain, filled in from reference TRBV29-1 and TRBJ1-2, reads SAVISQKPSRDICQRGTSLTIQCQVDSQVTMMFWYRQQPGQSLTLIATANQGSEATYESGFVIDKFPISRPNLTFSTLTVSNMSPEDSSIYLCSVVGRVRDNYGYTFGSGTRLTVV.

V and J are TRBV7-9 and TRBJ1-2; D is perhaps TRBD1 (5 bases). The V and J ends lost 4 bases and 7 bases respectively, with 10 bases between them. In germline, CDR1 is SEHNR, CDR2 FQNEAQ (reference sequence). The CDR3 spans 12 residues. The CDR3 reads CASSSGPLGYTF. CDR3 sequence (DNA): TGTGCCAGCAGCTCAGGGCCCCTTGGCTACACCTTC.

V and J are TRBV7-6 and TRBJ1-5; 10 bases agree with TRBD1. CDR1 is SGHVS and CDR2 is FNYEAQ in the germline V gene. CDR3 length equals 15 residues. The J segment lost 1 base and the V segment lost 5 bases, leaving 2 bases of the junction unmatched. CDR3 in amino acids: CASSQDRGSNQPQHF. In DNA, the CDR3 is TGTGCCAGCAGCCAGGACAGGGGGAGCAATCAGCCCCAGCATTTT.

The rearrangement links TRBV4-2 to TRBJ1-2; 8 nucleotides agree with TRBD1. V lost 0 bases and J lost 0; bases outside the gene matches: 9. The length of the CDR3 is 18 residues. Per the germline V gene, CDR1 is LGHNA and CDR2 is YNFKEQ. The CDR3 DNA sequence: TGTGCCAGCAGCCAAGAGTGGACAGGGAAACCCTCTAACTATGGCTACACCTTC. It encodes CASSQEWTGKPSNYGYTF.

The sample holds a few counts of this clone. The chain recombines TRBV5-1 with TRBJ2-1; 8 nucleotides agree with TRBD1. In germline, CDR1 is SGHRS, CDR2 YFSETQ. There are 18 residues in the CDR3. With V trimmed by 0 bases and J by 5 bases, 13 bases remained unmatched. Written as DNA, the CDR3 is TGCGCCAGCAGCTTGGGGGGACAGGCTCTTTACTCAAACAATGAGCAGTTCTTC. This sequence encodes CASSLGGQALYSNNEQFF.

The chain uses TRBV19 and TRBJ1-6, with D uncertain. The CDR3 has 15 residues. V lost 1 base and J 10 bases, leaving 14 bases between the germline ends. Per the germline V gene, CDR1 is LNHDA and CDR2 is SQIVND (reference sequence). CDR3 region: CASSIATDYWSPLHF. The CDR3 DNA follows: TGTGCCAGTAGTATAGCAACGGACTATTGGTCACCCCTCCACTTT. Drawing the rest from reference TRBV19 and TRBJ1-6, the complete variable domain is DGGITQSPKYLFRKEGQNVTLSCEQNLNHDAMYWYRQDPGQGLRLIYYSQIVNDFQKGDIAEGYSVSREKKESFPLTVTSAQKNPTAFYLCASSIATDYWSPLHFGNGTRLTVT.

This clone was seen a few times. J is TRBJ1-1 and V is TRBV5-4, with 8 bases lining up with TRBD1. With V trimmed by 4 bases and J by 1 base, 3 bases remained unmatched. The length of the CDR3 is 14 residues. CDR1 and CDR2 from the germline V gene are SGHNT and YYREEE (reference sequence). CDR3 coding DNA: TGTGCCAGCAGCCCGGGACAGGCGAACACTGAAGCTTTCTTT. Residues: CASSPGQANTEAFF.

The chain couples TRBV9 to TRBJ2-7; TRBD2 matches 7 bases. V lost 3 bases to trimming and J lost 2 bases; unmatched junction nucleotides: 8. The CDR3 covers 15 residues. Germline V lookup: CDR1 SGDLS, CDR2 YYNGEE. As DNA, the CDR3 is TGTGCCAGCAGCGGAGGGGTAGGACTAGCCTACGAGCAGTACTTC. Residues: CASSGGVGLAYEQYF.

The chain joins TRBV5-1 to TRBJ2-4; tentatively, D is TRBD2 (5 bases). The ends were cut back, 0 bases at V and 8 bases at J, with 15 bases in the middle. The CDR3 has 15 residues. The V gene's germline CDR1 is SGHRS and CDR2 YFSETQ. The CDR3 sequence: CASSLGRDVGDIQYF. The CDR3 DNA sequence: TGCGCCAGCAGCTTGGGACGAGATGTGGGAGACATTCAGTACTTC.

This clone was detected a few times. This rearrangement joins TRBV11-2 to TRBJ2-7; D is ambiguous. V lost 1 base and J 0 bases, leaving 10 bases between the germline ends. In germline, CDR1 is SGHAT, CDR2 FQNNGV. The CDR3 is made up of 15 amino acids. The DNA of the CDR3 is TGTGCCAGCAGCTTAGCCTCGCTGAGCTCCTACGAGCAGTACTTC. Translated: CASSLASLSSYEQYF.

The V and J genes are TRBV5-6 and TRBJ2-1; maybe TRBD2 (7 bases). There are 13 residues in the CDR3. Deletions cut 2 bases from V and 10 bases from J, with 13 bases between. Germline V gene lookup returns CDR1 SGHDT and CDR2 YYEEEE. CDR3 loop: CASSLRGRGEQFF. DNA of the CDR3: TGTGCCAGCAGCTTACGGGGGAGGGGGGAGCAGTTCTTC.

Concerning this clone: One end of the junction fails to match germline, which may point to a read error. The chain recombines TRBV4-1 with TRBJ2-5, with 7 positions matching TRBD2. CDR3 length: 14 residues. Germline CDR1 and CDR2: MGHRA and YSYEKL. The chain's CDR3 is CASSQAGTTGTQYF. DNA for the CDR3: TGTGCCAGCAGCCAAGCCGGGACTACGGGTACCCAGTACTTC.

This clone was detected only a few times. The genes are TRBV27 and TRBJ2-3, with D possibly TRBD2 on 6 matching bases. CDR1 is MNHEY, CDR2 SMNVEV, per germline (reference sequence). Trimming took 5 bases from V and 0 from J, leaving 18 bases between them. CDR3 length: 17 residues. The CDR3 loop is CASSLLPGLSSTDTQYF. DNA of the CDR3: TGTGCCAGCAGTCTACTGCCGGGACTCAGTAGCACAGATACGCAGTATTTT.